This TCR beta chain is from a study of blood T cell repertoires in COVID-19. Study background: From T cells, B-cell-depleted T cells, or PBMCs came the material, which was cDNA or gDNA.

Libraries were prepared by immunoSEQ multiplex PCR; TCRdb keeps only in-frame clonotypes and omits some of them. The table records about 100,000 clones, less than 95% of them present only once. The TCR was taken from a man between 45 and 60 years old with acute or convalescent COVID-19. The sequenced sample consisted of peripheral blood.

In DNA, the CDR3 is TGCAGTGCTAATGACGGGGTCTCCTACAATGAGCAGTTCTTC. This translates into CSANDGVSYNEQFF. The gene calls are TRBV20-1 and TRBJ2-1; tentative D call: TRBD2 (5 bases). Trimming took off 4 bases at V and 0 bases at J, with 10 bases between the two ends. This CDR3 is built from 14 residues. CDR1 and CDR2 (germline): DFQATT, SNEGSKA (reference sequence).